This T cell receptor beta chain was obtained from a study of somatic mutations in cytotoxic T cells in rheumatoid arthritis (dated by TCRdb to about 2017). For the wider study: Patient peripheral blood (approximately 27 ml EDTA) was drawn right after diagnosis and before any treatment started. Some T-cell populations stained with V beta antibodies were sorted by flow on a FACSAria II or Sony SH800 to nearly 100% purity, with sorted V beta1+ cells additionally subjected to TCRB sequencing. Whether expanded CD8+ T-cell clones in untreated, newly diagnosed rheumatoid arthritis carry somatic mutations was the study question, and clonality was characterized with TCRB deep sequencing. A total of around 62 rheumatoid arthritis patients and 20 healthy controls underwent TCRB deep sequencing. Patients and controls did not essentially differ in median age, which was nearly identical between the groups.

The paper's findings and limits, for the study overall: The finding that TRBV07 was slightly underrepresented in patients was left unadjusted for multiple comparisons. It was unknown which antigens the expanded CD8+ clones targeted, and their absence from virus-specific databases did not exclude viral specificity. There was no significant difference in CD8+ T-cell clonality between rheumatoid arthritis patients and age-matched healthy controls. In about an eighth of the roughly 60 patients, more than 20% of CD8+ cells belonged to the largest CD8+ clone, while several identical CD8+ TCRB sequences were shared between blood and synovial fluid. In patients, CD8+ clonality rose with age (Spearman r of about 0.51), which was not the case in healthy controls.

V and J are truncated by 5 bases and 0 bases respectively, leaving an intervening sequence of 11 bases. Its CDR3 holds 15 amino acids, cysteine through phenylalanine. The retained sequence is limited to the CDR3, 45 bases, with the frame set at the first base. The germline V gene encodes CDR1 SGHTA and CDR2 FQGNSA. Positive magnetic bead selection on an AutoMACS was used to isolate CD4+ and CD8+ cells, with flow cytometry used to check purity. Clonal expansions were first screened by flow cytometry with a TCR V beta antibody panel, then characterized by TCRB deep sequencing of sorted CD8+ fractions. Isolation of peripheral blood mononuclear cells was done through Ficoll-Paque PLUS density gradient separation. DNA was extracted from CD4-enriched, CD8-enriched or PBMC samples with Nucleospin Tissue or Tissue XS kits and quantified with a Qubit 2.0 fluorometer. The immunoSEQ assay was applied to genomic DNA for TCRB CDR3 sequencing. The published analysis was carried out like this. Patient CD8+ clones larger than 1% were compared against published virus-specific TCRB sequences, and only a few matched. Only productive TCRB rearrangements were included in the analyses. Defining a clone by its unique TCRB CDR3 sequence, the study calculated clonality as a productive clonality index derived from Shannon entropy. Repertoire overlap between two samples was calculated from the template counts of each clone relative to total templates per sample. A correlation with a Spearman r of roughly 0.66 was found between V-gene usage by flow cytometry and V-gene usage by TCRB sequencing. This immuneACCESS table, as held by TCRdb, lists in-frame sequences with V and J called but not all clones. Of the missing ones, under half trace to an unresolved V gene in checked studies; the others have no known cause. V and J calls and clone size are as listed in that table; D and trimming were resolved from the DNA. The sample records approximately 10,000 clones, approximately 79% of which are singletons. The ten largest clones add up to approximately 4.9% of the sample.

To note about this clone: There is no known antigen for this receptor. The record has no base qualities; no much larger clone is one base away.

The rearrangement joined TRBV7-2 to TRBJ1-5, with an unclear D gene assignment. What was sequenced was CD8+ T cells sorted from blood. The receptor comes from an adult with rheumatoid arthritis. The DNA is TGTGCCAGCAGCAAAAACGACGGTAGCAATCAGCCCCAGCATTTT. Translated, this gives CASSKNDGSNQPQHF.